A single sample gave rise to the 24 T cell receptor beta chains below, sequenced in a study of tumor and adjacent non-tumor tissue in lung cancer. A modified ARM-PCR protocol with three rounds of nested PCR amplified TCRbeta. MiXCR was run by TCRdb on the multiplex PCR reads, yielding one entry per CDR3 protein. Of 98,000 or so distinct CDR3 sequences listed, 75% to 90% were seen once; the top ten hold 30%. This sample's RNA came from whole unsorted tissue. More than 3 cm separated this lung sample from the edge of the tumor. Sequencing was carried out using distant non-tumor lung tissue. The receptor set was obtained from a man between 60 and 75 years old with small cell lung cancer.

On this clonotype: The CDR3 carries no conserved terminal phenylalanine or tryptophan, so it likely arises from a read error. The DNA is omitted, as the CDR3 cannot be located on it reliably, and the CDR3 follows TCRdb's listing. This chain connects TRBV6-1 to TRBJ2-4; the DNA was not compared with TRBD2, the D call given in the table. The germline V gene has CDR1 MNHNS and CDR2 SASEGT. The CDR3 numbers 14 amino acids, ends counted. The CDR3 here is CASSEAWEGHIQNY.

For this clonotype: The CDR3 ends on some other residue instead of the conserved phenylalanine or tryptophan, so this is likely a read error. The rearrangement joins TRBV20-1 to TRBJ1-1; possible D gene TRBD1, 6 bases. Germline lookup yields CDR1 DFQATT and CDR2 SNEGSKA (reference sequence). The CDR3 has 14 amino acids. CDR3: CSAGRGQTNNEAFL. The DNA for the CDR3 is TGCAGTGCTGGGAGGGGACAAACGAACAATGAAGCTTTCTTA.

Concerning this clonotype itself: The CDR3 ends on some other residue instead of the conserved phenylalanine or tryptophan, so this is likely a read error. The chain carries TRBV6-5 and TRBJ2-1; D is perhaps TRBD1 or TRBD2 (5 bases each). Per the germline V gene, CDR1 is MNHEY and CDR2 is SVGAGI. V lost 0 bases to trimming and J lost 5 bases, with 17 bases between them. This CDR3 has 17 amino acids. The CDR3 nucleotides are TGTGCCAGCAGTTACTCGATCTGGGGACCGGCGGACAATGAGCAGTTCTCC. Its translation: CASSYSIWGPADNEQFS.

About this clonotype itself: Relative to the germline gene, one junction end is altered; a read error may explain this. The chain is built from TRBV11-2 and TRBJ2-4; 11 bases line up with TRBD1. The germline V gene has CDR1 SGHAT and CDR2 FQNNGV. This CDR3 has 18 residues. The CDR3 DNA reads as TGTGCCAGCAGCTTGGGACTGGGACAGGGGGTAGCCAGAAACATTCAGTACTTC. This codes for CASSLGLGQGVARNIQYF.

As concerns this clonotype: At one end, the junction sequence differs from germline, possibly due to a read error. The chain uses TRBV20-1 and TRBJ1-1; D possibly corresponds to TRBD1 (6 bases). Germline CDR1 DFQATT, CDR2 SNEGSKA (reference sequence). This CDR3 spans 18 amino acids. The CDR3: CSVRDLYSGGGGDTGAFF. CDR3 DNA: TGCAGTGTTAGAGATCTCTACAGTGGCGGAGGAGGGGACACTGGAGCTTTCTTT.

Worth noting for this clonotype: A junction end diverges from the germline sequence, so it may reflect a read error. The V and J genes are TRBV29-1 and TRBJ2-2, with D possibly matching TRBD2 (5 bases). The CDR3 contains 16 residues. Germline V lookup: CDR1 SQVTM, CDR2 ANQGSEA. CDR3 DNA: TGTAGCGTTGAAAAGTGGACCAGGAGGAACACCGGGGAGCTATTTTTT. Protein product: CSVEKWTRRNTGELFF.

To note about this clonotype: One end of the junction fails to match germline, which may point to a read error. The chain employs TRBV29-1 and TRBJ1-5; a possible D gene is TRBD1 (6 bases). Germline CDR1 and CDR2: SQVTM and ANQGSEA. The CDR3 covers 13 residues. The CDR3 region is CSVATGSWQAQHF. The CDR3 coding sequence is TGCAGTGTTGCAACAGGGAGTTGGCAGGCCCAGCATTTT. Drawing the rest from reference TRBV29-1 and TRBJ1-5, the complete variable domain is SAVISQKPSRDICQRGTSLTIQCQVDSQVTMMFWYRQQPGQSLTLIATANQGSEATYESGFVIDKFPISRPNLTFSTLTVSNMSPEDSSIYLCSVATGSWQAQHFGDGTRLSIL.

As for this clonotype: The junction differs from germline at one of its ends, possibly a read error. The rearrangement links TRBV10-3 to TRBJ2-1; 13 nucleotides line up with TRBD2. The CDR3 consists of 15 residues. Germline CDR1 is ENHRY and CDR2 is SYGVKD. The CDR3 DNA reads TGTGTCATCAGTGAGTCCGGGACTAGCGGGGTGCCTGCGCTCTTC. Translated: CVISESGTSGVPALF.

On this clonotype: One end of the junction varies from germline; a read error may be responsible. The CDR3 is CASRLDMAMNSEAFF. CDR3 nucleotide sequence: TGTGCCAGCAGACTGGACATGGCTATGAACAGTGAAGCTTTCTTT. The V and J genes are TRBV6-1 and TRBJ1-1; TRBD1 is a possible D gene (5 bases). Looked up from germline, CDR1 is MNHNS and CDR2 is SASEGT. This CDR3 region has 15 residues.

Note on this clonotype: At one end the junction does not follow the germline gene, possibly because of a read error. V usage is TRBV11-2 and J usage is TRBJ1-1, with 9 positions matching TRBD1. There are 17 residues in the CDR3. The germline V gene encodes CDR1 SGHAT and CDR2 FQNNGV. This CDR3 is CANSFTVVGTGRIEAFF. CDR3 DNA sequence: TGTGCCAACAGCTTTACGGTGGTGGGGACAGGGAGAATTGAAGCTTTCTTT.

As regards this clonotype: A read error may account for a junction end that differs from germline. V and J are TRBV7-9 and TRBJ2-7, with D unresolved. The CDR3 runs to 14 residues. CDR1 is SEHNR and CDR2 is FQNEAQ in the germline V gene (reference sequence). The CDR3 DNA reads TGTGCCAGCAGCTTTAATTCAGAGTACTACGAGCAGCACTTC. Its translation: CASSFNSEYYEQHF.

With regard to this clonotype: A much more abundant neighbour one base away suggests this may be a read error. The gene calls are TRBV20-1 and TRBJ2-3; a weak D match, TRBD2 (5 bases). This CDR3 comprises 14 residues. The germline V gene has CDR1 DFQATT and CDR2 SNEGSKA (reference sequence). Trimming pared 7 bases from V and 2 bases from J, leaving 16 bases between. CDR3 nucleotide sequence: TGCAGTGTTACCTGGACTGGAGTCACAGATACGCAGTATTTT. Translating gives CSVTWTGVTDTQYF.

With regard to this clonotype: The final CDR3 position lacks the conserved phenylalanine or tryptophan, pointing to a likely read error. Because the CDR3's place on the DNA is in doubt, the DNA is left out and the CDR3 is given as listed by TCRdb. The CDR3 loop reads CAWSVGLANEQYL. V and J are TRBV30 and TRBJ2-7; the D call of TRBD2 is as the table states it, not checked on the DNA. Including both end residues, the CDR3 is 13 amino acids long. Looked up from germline, CDR1 is GTSNPN and CDR2 is SVGIG (reference sequence).

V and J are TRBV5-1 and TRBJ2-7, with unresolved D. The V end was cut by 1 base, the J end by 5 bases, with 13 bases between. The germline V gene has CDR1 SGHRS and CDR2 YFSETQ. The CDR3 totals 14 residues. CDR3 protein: CASSLLQNFNEQYF. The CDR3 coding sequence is TGCGCCAGCAGCTTGCTACAGAACTTTAACGAGCAGTACTTC.

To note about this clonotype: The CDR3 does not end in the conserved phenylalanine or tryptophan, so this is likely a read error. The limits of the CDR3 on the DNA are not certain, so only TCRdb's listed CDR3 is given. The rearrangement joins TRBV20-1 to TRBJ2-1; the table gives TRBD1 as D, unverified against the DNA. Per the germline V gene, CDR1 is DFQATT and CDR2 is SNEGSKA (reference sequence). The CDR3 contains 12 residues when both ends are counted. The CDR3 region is CSARDVTGREFS.

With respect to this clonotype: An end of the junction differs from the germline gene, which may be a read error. The CDR3 loop is CSSSPTRGETNEKLFF. The CDR3 nucleotides read TGTTCCAGCAGTCCGACCAGGGGGGAGACTAATGAAAAACTGTTTTTT. The V gene is TRBV12-3 or TRBV12-4, the J gene TRBJ1-4, with 7 bases fitting TRBD1. The CDR3 covers 16 residues.

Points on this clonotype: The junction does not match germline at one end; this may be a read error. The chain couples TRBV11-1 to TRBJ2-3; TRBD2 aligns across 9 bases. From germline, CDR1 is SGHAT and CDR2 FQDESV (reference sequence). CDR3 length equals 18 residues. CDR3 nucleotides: TGCGCCAGCAGCTCCGGACTAGCGCGAGGACCGGTGGCGGATACGCAGTATTTT. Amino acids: CASSSGLARGPVADTQYF.

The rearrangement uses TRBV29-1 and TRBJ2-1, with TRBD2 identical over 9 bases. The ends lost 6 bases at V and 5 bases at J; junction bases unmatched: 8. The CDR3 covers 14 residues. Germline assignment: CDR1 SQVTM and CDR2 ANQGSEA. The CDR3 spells CSVDGTSGHNEQFF. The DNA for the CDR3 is TGCAGCGTCGATGGTACTAGCGGGCACAATGAGCAGTTCTTC.

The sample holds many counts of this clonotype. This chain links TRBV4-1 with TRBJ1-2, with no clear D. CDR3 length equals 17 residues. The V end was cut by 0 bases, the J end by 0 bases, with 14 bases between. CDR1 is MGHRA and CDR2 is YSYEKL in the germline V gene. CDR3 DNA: TGCGCCAGCAGCCAAGAATACGGCAGGCCAACTAACTATGGCTACACCTTC. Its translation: CASSQEYGRPTNYGYTF.

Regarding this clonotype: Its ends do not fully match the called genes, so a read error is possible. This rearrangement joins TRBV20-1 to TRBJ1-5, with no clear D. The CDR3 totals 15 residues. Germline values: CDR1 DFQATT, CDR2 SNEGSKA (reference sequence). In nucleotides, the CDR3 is TGCAGTGCGAGAGGATGGACCAAGGAGGATCAGCCCCAGCATTTT. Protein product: CSARGWTKEDQPQHF.

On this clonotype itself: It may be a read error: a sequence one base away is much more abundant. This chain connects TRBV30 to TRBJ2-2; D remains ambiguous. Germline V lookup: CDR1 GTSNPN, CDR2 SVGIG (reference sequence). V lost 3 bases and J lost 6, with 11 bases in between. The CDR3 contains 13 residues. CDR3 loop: CAWSAQYAGELFF. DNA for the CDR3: TGTGCCTGGAGCGCCCAGTACGCCGGGGAGCTGTTTTTT.

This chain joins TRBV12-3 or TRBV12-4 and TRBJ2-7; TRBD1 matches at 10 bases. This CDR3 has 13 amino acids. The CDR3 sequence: CVSTRQGAGEQYV. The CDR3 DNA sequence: TGTGTCAGCACCCGACAGGGGGCGGGCGAGCAGTACGTC.

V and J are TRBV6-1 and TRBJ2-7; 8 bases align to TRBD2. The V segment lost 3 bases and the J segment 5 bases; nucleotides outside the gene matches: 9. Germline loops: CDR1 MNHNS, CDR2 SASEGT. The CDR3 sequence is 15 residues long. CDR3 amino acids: CASSDGELAVDEQYF. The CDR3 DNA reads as TGTGCCAGCAGTGATGGGGAACTAGCGGTGGACGAGCAGTACTTC.

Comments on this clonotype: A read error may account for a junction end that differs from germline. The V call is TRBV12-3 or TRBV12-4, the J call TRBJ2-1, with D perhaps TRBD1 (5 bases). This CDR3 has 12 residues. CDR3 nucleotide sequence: TGTGCCAGCAGTTCAGGGCTTGGAAAAGCGATCTTC. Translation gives CASSSGLGKAIF.